Below, 7 T cell receptor beta chains from the same sample are listed, as sequenced in a study of molecular identifiers for immune sequencing clone quantification. MiXCR was run by TCRdb on the PCR reads, yielding one entry per CDR3 protein. In the table there are 400,000 to 600,000 distinct CDR3 sequences, 20% to 25% of which are singletons. Sequenced sample: naive CD8+ T cells from blood, with Jurkat cell RNA spiked in. Subset here: FACS-sorted CD8+CD4-CCR7+CD45RA+ naive T cells. Every receptor here comes from a human donor in good health. Some libraries in this study had Jurkat cell RNA spiked in.

This clonotype came up a few times. The chain has TRBV4-1 and TRBJ1-4; maybe TRBD1 (6 bases). This CDR3 contains 15 residues. CDR1 is MGHRA and CDR2 is YSYEKL in the germline V gene. V lost 1 base, J lost 8 bases, and 14 bases lay in between. CDR3 region: CASSQGRGFGEKLFF. The DNA of the CDR3 is TGCGCCAGCAGCCAAGGGAGGGGGTTTGGGGAAAAACTGTTTTTT.

This clonotype has ten or more counts. This chain links TRBV23-1 with TRBJ2-1; 7 nucleotides match TRBD2. TRBV23-1 belongs to the ORF category, with a function that is uncertain. V lost 0 bases to trimming and J lost 10 bases; unmatched junction nucleotides: 15. The CDR3 runs 17 residues. Written as DNA, the CDR3 is TGCGCCAGCAGTCAATCATTTCTAGCGGACTCCTACTGGGAGCAGTTCTTC. Translated, it gives CASSQSFLADSYWEQFF.

The chain carries TRBV9 and TRBJ1-3, with TRBD1 as a possible D gene (6 bases). This CDR3 has 14 amino acids. Looked up from germline, CDR1 is SGDLS and CDR2 is YYNGEE. V lost 4 bases, J lost 4 bases, and 12 bases lay in between. In nucleotides, the CDR3 is TGTGCCAGCAGCTCTTACAGGGACGGAAACACCATATATTTT. Protein sequence: CASSSYRDGNTIYF.

At least ten counts were recorded for this clonotype. The chain employs TRBV12-3 or TRBV12-4 and TRBJ2-1; D possibly corresponds to TRBD1 (5 bases). The CDR3 runs to 15 residues. Trimming shortened V by 7 bases and J by 4 bases, and 17 bases separated the two germline ends. CDR3 coding DNA: TGTGCCAGCACCGCCCTTCTGGGGCCGTACAATGAGCAGTTCTTC. This translates into CASTALLGPYNEQFF.

This clonotype was seen many times. V usage is TRBV5-1 and J usage is TRBJ2-7; either TRBD1 or TRBD2 may fit D (5 bases each). The CDR3 sequence is 14 residues long. Germline V gives CDR1 SGHRS, CDR2 YFSETQ. V dropped 4 bases and J dropped 3 bases, with 14 bases sitting between them. CDR3 in amino acids: CASSLTGQGYEQYF. CDR3 in DNA: TGCGCCAGCAGCCTGACGGGGCAGGGCTACGAGCAGTACTTC.

A word on this clonotype: This may be a read error, as it is one base from a much larger clone. The rearrangement uses TRBV5-6 and TRBJ2-3; a weak D match, TRBD2 (7 bases). This CDR3 is built from 15 residues. The germline V and J ends were trimmed by 2 bases and 2 bases, with 12 bases remaining between them. Germline assignment: CDR1 SGHDT and CDR2 YYEEEE. The CDR3 here is CASSFGGGSTDTQYF. In nucleotides, the CDR3 is TGTGCCAGCAGCTTCGGCGGGGGCTCCACAGATACGCAGTATTTT.

As regards this clonotype: The junction departs from the called germline gene at one end, perhaps through a read error. V is TRBV10-2 and J is TRBJ2-5; D may correspond to TRBD1 or TRBD2 (5 bases each). Germline CDR1 and CDR2: WSHSY and SAAADI. This CDR3 is built from 14 residues. The CDR3 nucleotides read TGCGCCAGCAGTTACGGGGCTTCGCTAGAGACCCGGTACTTC. Translated: CASSYGASLETRYF.